This entry features one T cell receptor (beta chain) sequence. Which antigen it targets is not known. No conserved phenylalanine or tryptophan ends this CDR3, so it is likely a read error. This specimen comes from a study of T-cell reconstitution after alpha-beta-depleted transplantation in children (dated by TCRdb to the mid-2010s). Some background on the complete study: T-cell immune reconstitution after TCRalphabeta/CD19-depleted allogeneic hematopoietic cell transplantation in children was quantitatively tracked in the study by means of TCR repertoire profiling. What the authors observed across the whole study: About two months after transplant, the apparently early recovery of alphabetaT-cell counts reportedly depended on just several hundred clones that had expanded rapidly and came from non-depleted graft cells. Over the following months the frequencies of hyperexpanded clones went down, and after one year T-cell counts and TCRbeta diversity were mostly credited to newly produced T cells. In some patients, the high TCRbeta diversity seen at day 60 was put down to recipient T cells and intrathymic progenitors that had survived conditioning.

This sample's treatment or condition label indicates: allogeneic hematopoietic cell transplantation with graft depleted of TCRalphabeta T cells and CD19 B cells. TCRalphabeta/CD19-depleted allogeneic hematopoietic cell grafts were given to the transplant recipients, all of whom were children. The library was made by PCR. Instrument on record: Illumina HiSeq 2500. Molecular barcoding was employed in the preparation of TCR libraries, with unique molecular identifiers being used to normalize TCRbeta repertoire quantification. TCRdb reran the public reads through fastp at Q25 and MiXCR, keeping productive beta chains. Rows merge per CDR3 protein into single entries with the most common DNA and genes. This sample lists about 610,000 distinct CDR3 sequences; 25% to 30% were detected once. Of the sample, less than 40% is held by the ten largest clones. A distance of 12 bases separates the germline ends of V and J, which lose 4 bases and 1 base respectively. Based on the germline V gene, the CDR1 and CDR2 sequences are SQVTM and ANQGSEA. The CDR3 length is 14 residues, termini included. This entry keeps only the CDR3 DNA: 42 bases, framed from base 1.

This sequence was found in a boy less than two years old with Wiskott-Aldrich syndrome, due to receive a stem cell transplant. The rearrangement joined TRBV29-1 to TRBJ2-3; the best D guess is TRBD1, with 6 bases matching. This material consisted of PBMCs, taken before TCRalphabeta/CD19-depleted stem cell transplant. The DNA sequence is TGCAGCGTTGGAGGGGGATATGGCACAGATACGCAGTATTAT. Its product reads: CSVGGGYGTDTQYY.